These 20 T cell receptor beta chains share one sample of origin, sequenced in a study of blood T cells in healthy people across ages. With a J-beta primer mix and a sample-barcoded 5' primer, a second PCR ran about 6 to 11 cycles. TCRdb ran MiXCR on the 5' RACE reads and lists one entry per CDR3 protein. The data contain 1.5 million to 2 million distinct CDR3 sequences, 40% to 55% of them singletons. The sequencing input was blood. All receptors derive from a woman aged 40 to 49 in good health.

This sequence joins TRBV20-1 and TRBJ2-4; 9 bases map to TRBD2. The DNA end lines up better with TRBJ2-7; the J call may be wrong. The CDR3 contains 16 residues. The germline V gene encodes CDR1 DFQATT and CDR2 SNEGSKA (reference sequence). CDR3 protein: CSARGGGSGGPYEQYF. The DNA of the CDR3 is TGCAGTGCTAGAGGAGGGGGTAGCGGGGGACCCTACGAGCAGTACTTC.

This sequence joins TRBV4-3 and TRBJ2-5; 10 bases are shared with TRBD1. Judging by the DNA end, TRBJ2-7 fits better; the J call may be wrong. CDR3 length equals 15 residues. Germline assignment: CDR1 LGHNA and CDR2 YSLEER. The CDR3, as DNA: TGCGCCAGCAGCCTCCGCCACGGGACAGGGGACGAGCAGTACTTC. It yields the protein CASSLRHGTGDEQYF.

This chain links TRBV5-1 with TRBJ1-2; TRBD1 matches 7 bases. The ends lost 0 bases at V and 2 bases at J; junction bases unmatched: 4. Per the germline V gene, CDR1 is SGHRS and CDR2 is YFSETQ. The CDR3 runs 15 residues. The CDR3 region has the DNA TGCGCCAGCAGCTTGGGTGACAGGGACAACTATGGCTACACCTTC. Protein product: CASSLGDRDNYGYTF. Full variable domain (remainder filled in from reference TRBV5-1 and TRBJ1-2): KAGVTQTPRYLIKTRGQQVTLSCSPISGHRSVSWYQQTPGQGLQFLFEYFSETQRNKGNFPGRFSGRQFSNSRSEMNVSTLELGDSALYLCASSLGDRDNYGYTFGSGTRLTVV.

In the case of this clonotype: One end of the junction does not line up with germline, which may come from a read error. The rearrangement uses TRBV20-1 and TRBJ2-5; D gene ambiguous. The CDR3 has 17 amino acids. CDR1 is DFQATT and CDR2 is SNEGSKA in the germline V gene (reference sequence). The CDR3 here is CSARDLLAALSQGTQYF. The CDR3 nucleotides are TGCAGTGCTAGAGATCTCTTGGCAGCACTTAGCCAAGGGACCCAGTACTTC.

The rearrangement joins TRBV13 to TRBJ2-1, with 7 bases aligning to TRBD2. Germline loops: CDR1 PRHDT, CDR2 FYEKMQ (reference sequence). With 5 bases clipped from V and 13 bases from J, the junction kept 14 bases outside the gene matches. There are 14 residues in the CDR3. The CDR3: CASSPPGGYETQFF. CDR3 in DNA: TGTGCCAGCAGCCCCCCGGGGGGTTATGAGACCCAGTTCTTC.

The CDR3 sequence is CSARPSGDQPQHF. In DNA form, the CDR3 reads TGCAGTGCTAGACCCAGCGGGGATCAGCCCCAGCATTTT. The genes are TRBV20-1 and TRBJ1-5; D not resolved. Germline CDR1 reads DFQATT; CDR2 reads SNEGSKA (reference sequence). The CDR3 is 13 amino acids. V was shortened by 2 bases and J by 5 bases, with 10 bases between the two germline ends.

This clonotype was recorded a few times. The V and J genes are TRBV13 and TRBJ2-7, with D possibly matching TRBD2 (5 bases). This CDR3 contains 18 residues. Trimming took 2 bases from V and 1 from J, leaving 21 bases between them. Germline V gene lookup returns CDR1 PRHDT and CDR2 FYEKMQ (reference sequence). As DNA, the CDR3 is TGTGCCAGCAGCTTAAATCCGGGGTGGAGTACCCCGTCCTACGAGCAGTACTTC. Translation: CASSLNPGWSTPSYEQYF. The full variable domain, rest sourced from reference TRBV13 and TRBJ2-7, is AAGVIQSPRHLIKEKRETATLKCYPIPRHDTVYWYQQGPGQDPQFLISFYEKMQSDKGSIPDRFSAQQFSDYHSELNMSSLELGDSALYFCASSLNPGWSTPSYEQYFGPGTRLTVT.

The J gene is TRBJ2-1, the V gene TRBV20-1; D is uncertain. The germline V gene has CDR1 DFQATT and CDR2 SNEGSKA (reference sequence). The CDR3 runs to 15 residues. Trimming shortened V by 4 bases and J by 5 bases, and 18 bases separated the two germline ends. The CDR3 sequence: CSATSYHIGHNEQFF. In nucleotides, the CDR3 is TGCAGTGCTACCTCATACCACATCGGGCACAATGAGCAGTTCTTC.

The chain joins TRBV6-2 or TRBV6-3 to TRBJ2-3; 12 bases are shared with TRBD2. The CDR3 has 17 residues. With 6 bases clipped from V and 0 bases from J, the junction kept 7 bases outside the gene matches. Germline lookup yields CDR1 MNHEY and CDR2 SVGEGT. DNA for the CDR3: TGTGCCAGCAGCGAACTAGCGGGGGGTAGAAGCACAGATACGCAGTATTTT. This translates into CASSELAGGRSTDTQYF.

This chain's CDR3 is CASHRPGQQYNEQFF. The DNA for the CDR3 is TGTGCCAGCCATCGACCGGGACAGCAATACAATGAGCAGTTCTTC. V is TRBV2 and J is TRBJ2-1; 7 nucleotides line up with TRBD1. V gave up 8 bases and J gave up 4 bases; unmatched junction bases: 11. The CDR3 contains 15 residues. CDR1 and CDR2 (germline): SNHLY, FYNNEI.

The V and J genes are TRBV6-2 or TRBV6-3 and TRBJ2-1; the D gene is possibly TRBD1 (6 bases). The CDR3 loop spans 15 amino acids. Trimming removed 5 bases from V and 4 bases from J, with 15 bases in between. CDR1 MNHEY and CDR2 SVGEGT come from the germline V gene. The CDR3 DNA is TGTGCCAGCAGTGCGAGGACAGAAAGTTACAATGAGCAGTTCTTC. It specifies CASSARTESYNEQFF.

This clonotype was seen a few times. This chain links TRBV20-1 with TRBJ2-7, with 7 bases that match TRBD2. Losses at the gene ends were 5 bases for V and 4 bases for J; bases not matched to a gene: 8. CDR3 length: 13 residues. CDR1 and CDR2 from the germline V gene are DFQATT and SNEGSKA (reference sequence). CDR3 nucleotide sequence: TGCAGTGCTCCGGGACTAAACCTTTACGAGCAGTACTTC. It translates to CSAPGLNLYEQYF.

The rearrangement joins TRBV29-1 to TRBJ2-7; 8 nucleotides agree with TRBD1. The CDR3 extends over 14 amino acids. The trim removed 4 bases at V and 7 bases at J, leaving 12 bases unmatched. CDR1 and CDR2 from the germline V gene are SQVTM and ANQGSEA. The CDR3 sequence is CSVVGQGLVGEQYF. CDR3 DNA: TGCAGCGTTGTCGGACAGGGCCTGGTTGGTGAGCAGTACTTC.

The rearrangement uses TRBV20-1 and TRBJ2-3, with D possibly being TRBD2 (6 bases). Trimming took off 1 base at V and 4 bases at J, with 12 bases between the two ends. Per the germline V gene, CDR1 is DFQATT and CDR2 is SNEGSKA (reference sequence). The length of the CDR3 is 14 residues. The CDR3 DNA reads as TGCAGTGCTAGAGTATCGGGGGTCCCAGATACGCAGTATTTT. Protein product: CSARVSGVPDTQYF.

Notes on this clonotype: A much larger clone lies one base from this, so it may be a read error. This chain joins TRBV9 and TRBJ2-5; unclear D gene. The germline V gene encodes CDR1 SGDLS and CDR2 YYNGEE. The CDR3 runs 14 residues. In DNA form, the CDR3 reads TGTGCCAGCAGCGTAGGGTTGCAGCAAGAGGCCCAGTACTTC. This gives the protein CASSVGLQQEAQYF.

This clonotype was counted only a few times. The chain has TRBV4-1 and TRBJ1-4, with a weak D call TRBD1 (5 bases). Germline V CDR1 and CDR2: MGHRA, YSYEKL. V gave up 0 bases and J gave up 4 bases, with 9 bases separating them. This CDR3 contains 15 residues. CDR3 protein: CASSQDRGINEKLFF. CDR3 nucleotide sequence: TGCGCCAGCAGCCAAGATCGGGGGATTAATGAAAAACTGTTTTTT.

The chain has TRBV12-3 or TRBV12-4 and TRBJ2-5; 7 bases align to TRBD1. V lost 6 bases and J lost 2; bases outside the gene matches: 3. The length of the CDR3 is 13 residues. CDR3 region: CASSTGEQETQYF. CDR3 nucleotides: TGTGCCAGCAGCACAGGGGAGCAAGAGACCCAGTACTTC.

CDR3 coding DNA: TGCGCCAGCAGCCTCCGGGACAGGGGGCCCCTTCAAGAGACCCAGTACTTC. Its translation: CASSLRDRGPLQETQYF. The rearrangement links TRBV5-1 to TRBJ2-5; 12 bases map to TRBD1. The V gene's germline CDR1 is SGHRS and CDR2 YFSETQ. V shed 4 bases and J 2 bases; nucleotides not matched to a gene: 9. The CDR3 has 17 residues.

The rearrangement links TRBV6-1 to TRBJ2-3; 7 bases line up with TRBD1. Germline assignment: CDR1 MNHNS and CDR2 SASEGT. The CDR3 runs to 17 residues. V was pared by 6 bases and J by 2 bases, with 14 bases of the junction left unmatched. The CDR3, as DNA: TGTGCCAGCAGGGGACATGGACAGGTCCGTTACACAGATACGCAGTATTTT. Protein product: CASRGHGQVRYTDTQYF.

The rearrangement joins TRBV20-1 to TRBJ2-4, with D perhaps TRBD2 (6 bases). TRBJ2-7 matches the DNA end more closely, so the J call is doubtful. CDR3 length equals 14 residues. Germline values: CDR1 DFQATT, CDR2 SNEGSKA (reference sequence). The CDR3 nucleotides read TGCAGTGCAACCCGCGCGGGGAATGCCTACGAGCAGTACTTC. It translates to CSATRAGNAYEQYF.